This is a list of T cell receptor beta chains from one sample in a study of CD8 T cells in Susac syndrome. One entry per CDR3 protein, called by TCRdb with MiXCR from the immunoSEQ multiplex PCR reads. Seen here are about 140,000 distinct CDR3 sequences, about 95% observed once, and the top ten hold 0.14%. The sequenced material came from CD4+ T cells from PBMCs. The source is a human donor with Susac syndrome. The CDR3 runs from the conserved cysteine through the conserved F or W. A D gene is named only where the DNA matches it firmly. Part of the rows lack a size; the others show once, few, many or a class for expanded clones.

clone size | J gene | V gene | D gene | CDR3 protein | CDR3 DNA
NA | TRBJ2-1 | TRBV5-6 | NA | CASSNPARYNEQFF | TGTGCCAGCAGCAACCCCGCCCGATACAATGAGCAGTTCTTC
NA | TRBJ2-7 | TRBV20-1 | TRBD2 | CSAITSGAYEQYF | TGCAGTGCGATAACTAGCGGAGCCTACGAGCAGTACTTC
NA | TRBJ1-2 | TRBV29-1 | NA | CSVWGTYGYTF | TGCAGCGTATGGGGGACCTATGGCTACACCTTC
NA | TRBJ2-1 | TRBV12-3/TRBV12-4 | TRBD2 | CASSPGTSKGFF | TGTGCCAGCAGTCCGGGGACTAGCAAAGGGTTCTTC
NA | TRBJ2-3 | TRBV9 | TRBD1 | CASRQPGTVPPDTQYF | TGTGCCAGCAGACAGCCCGGGACAGTTCCCCCCGATACGCAGTATTTT
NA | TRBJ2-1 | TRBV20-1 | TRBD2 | CSARPGLAGGDEQFF | TGCAGTGCTAGGCCGGGACTAGCGGGAGGGGATGAGCAGTTCTTC
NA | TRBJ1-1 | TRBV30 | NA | CAVVWLGTEAFF | TGTGCAGTGGTTTGGTTGGGCACTGAAGCTTTCTTT
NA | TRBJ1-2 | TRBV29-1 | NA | CSVEGAGAGGYTF | TGCAGCGTTGAAGGGGCAGGGGCGGGGGGCTACACCTTC
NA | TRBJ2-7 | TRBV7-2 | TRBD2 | CASSLGAGGSYEQYF | TGTGCCAGCAGCTTAGGAGCGGGAGGGTCCTACGAGCAGTACTTC
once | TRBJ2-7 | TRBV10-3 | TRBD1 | CAISDQGADTEQYF | TGTGCCATCAGTGACCAGGGGGCCGACACCGAGCAGTACTTC
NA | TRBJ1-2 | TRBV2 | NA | CASSGADSYGYTF | TGTGCCAGCAGTGGCGCTGACAGCTATGGCTACACCTTC
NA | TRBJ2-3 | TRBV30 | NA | CAWSVRDFGTDTQYF | TGTGCCTGGAGTGTAAGGGACTTTGGGACAGATACGCAGTATTTT
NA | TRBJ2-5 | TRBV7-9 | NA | CATSPSAETQYF | TGTGCCACCAGTCCGTCGGCGGAGACCCAGTACTTC
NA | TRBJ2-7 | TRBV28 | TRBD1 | CASTNGQDAYEQYF | TGTGCCAGCACCAACGGACAGGATGCCTACGAGCAGTACTTC
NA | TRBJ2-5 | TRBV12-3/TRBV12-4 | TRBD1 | CASSLKGARETQYF | TGTGCCAGCAGTTTGAAGGGGGCGAGGGAGACCCAGTACTTC
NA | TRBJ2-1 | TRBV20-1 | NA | CSAAGQPHEQFF | TGCAGTGCTGCGGGCCAGCCCCATGAGCAGTTCTTC